What follows is one TCR beta chain and its context. The antigen remains undetermined. The data stem from a study of cytomegalovirus exposure and HLA in healthy donors. Study findings and constraints: A later analysis found TCR association rates differed by HLA locus, highest for DRB1 and lowest for HLA-C.

Both 60 Vbeta primers and 13 Jbeta primers went into the PCR. Assay: immunoSEQ multiplex PCR; the TCRdb copy retains only in-frame clones and omits some. The profile covers 100,000 to 140,000 clones, with approximately 73% appearing a single time and roughly 8% taken by the ten largest. The CDR3 has 15 residues. Germline CDR1 is KGHSH and CDR2 is LQKENI. With V trimmed by 3 bases and J by 2 bases, 1 base remained unmatched. This receptor was identified in a man aged 25 to 45 in good health and CMV-seronegative. Sequenced sample: PBMCs. This chain joins TRBV18 and TRBJ2-3, with TRBD2 identical over 11 bases. For the CDR3, the DNA is TGTGCCAGCTCACCGACTAGCGGGAACACAGATACGCAGTATTTT. This translates into CASSPTSGNTDTQYF.